The TCR beta chain under discussion was sequenced for a study of identical twins. Whole-study results and caveats: Insertions were fewer in abundant cord blood beta clonotypes, whereas memory repertoires showed none of this pattern.

MiXCR, run by TCRdb on the 5' RACE reads, gives a single entry per CDR3 protein. The sample contains hundreds of thousands of distinct CDR3 sequences, approximately 9% of which appear only once. This clonotype was seen ten or more times. The target antigen is unknown. With 0 bases removed from V and 4 bases from J, the gap between germline ends came to 1 base. The length of the CDR3 is 11 residues. Germline V gene data show CDR1 as DFQATT and CDR2 as SNEGSKA (reference sequence). The receptor was isolated from a woman aged 18-30 years in good health. Input material: memory (CD45RO+) T cells sorted from blood. V usage is TRBV20-1 and J usage is TRBJ2-1; D remains ambiguous. CDR3 region: CSARDYNEQFF. DNA for the CDR3: TGCAGTGCTAGAGATTACAATGAGCAGTTCTTC.